One and the same sample provided the 9 T cell receptor beta chains below, sequenced in a study of blood T cells in healthy people across ages. The use of a sample-barcoded 5' primer and a J-beta primer mix characterized a second PCR of about 7 to 12 cycles. TCRdb called the 5' RACE reads again in MiXCR, with one record for every CDR3 protein. The table has 1.5 million to 2 million distinct CDR3 sequences, about 50% seen once. Sample: blood. These receptors originate from a woman aged 40 to 55 in good health.

The chain combines TRBV7-9 with TRBJ2-4; 8 bases align to TRBD1. CDR1 and CDR2 from the germline V gene are SEHNR and FQNEAQ (reference sequence). CDR3 length equals 17 residues. J gave up 0 bases and V 3 bases, and 7 bases lay outside the gene matches. The CDR3 coding sequence is TGTGCCAGCAGCTTCCCCACAGGGGGACTAGCCAAAAACATTCAGTACTTC. Translation: CASSFPTGGLAKNIQYF.

There are many counts of this clonotype. The genes are TRBV4-3 and TRBJ1-2, with no clear D. V was pared by 0 bases and J by 8 bases, with 10 bases between. CDR1 and CDR2 (germline): LGHNA, YSLEER. The CDR3 has 13 residues. Here the CDR3 reads CASSQDRAGGYTF. The CDR3 nucleotides read TGCGCCAGCAGCCAAGATCGGGCGGGAGGCTACACCTTC.

The chain combines TRBV7-2 with TRBJ2-1; 7 bases map to TRBD2. Germline loops: CDR1 SGHTA, CDR2 FQGNSA. The CDR3 consists of 18 residues. With 7 bases clipped from V and 0 bases from J, the junction kept 15 bases outside the gene matches. CDR3 coding DNA: TGTGCCAGCAAAAAACCAAGGGCGGGCGGGAGCTCCTACAATGAGCAGTTCTTC. This encodes CASKKPRAGGSSYNEQFF.

The rearrangement joins TRBV20-1 to TRBJ2-3; D uncertain. Trimming took off 3 bases at V and 4 bases at J, with 8 bases between the two ends. Germline CDR1 is DFQATT and CDR2 is SNEGSKA (reference sequence). The CDR3 length is 12 residues. CDR3 in amino acids: CSASLDPDTQYF. The CDR3 DNA follows: TGCAGTGCTAGCCTCGACCCAGATACGCAGTATTTT.

V gene TRBV7-2 combines with J gene TRBJ2-3, with TRBD2 matching over 16 bases. Germline V gene lookup returns CDR1 SGHTA and CDR2 FQGNSA. This CDR3 contains 17 residues. Trimming cost V 3 bases and J 2 bases; bases outside gene matches: 2. Here the CDR3 reads CASSLGLAGGFTDTQYF. The CDR3 DNA is TGTGCCAGCAGCTTGGGACTAGCGGGGGGGTTCACAGATACGCAGTATTTT.

V gene TRBV7-8 combines with J gene TRBJ2-7; possible D gene TRBD2, 6 bases. V lost 4 bases to trimming and J lost 11 bases, with 21 bases between them. This CDR3 is built from 14 residues. Germline-derived CDR1 and CDR2 are SGHVS and FQNEAQ. CDR3 residues: CASSSILYTGEEYF. CDR3 in DNA: TGTGCCAGCAGCTCCATACTATATACGGGGGAGGAGTACTTC. Drawing the rest from reference TRBV7-8 and TRBJ2-7, the complete variable domain is GAGVSQSPRYKVAKRGQDVALRCDPISGHVSLFWYQQALGQGPEFLTYFQNEAQLDKSGLPSDRFFAERPEGSVSTLKIQRTQQEDSAVYLCASSSILYTGEEYFGPGTRLTVT.

The rearrangement links TRBV4-1 to TRBJ2-5; TRBD1 matches at 7 bases. The assigned J gene may be wrong: the sequence end matches TRBJ2-1 better. The germline V gene encodes CDR1 MGHRA and CDR2 YSYEKL. The CDR3 loop spans 15 amino acids. The CDR3 coding sequence is TGCGCCAGCAGCCAAGTCGGCAGGACAGGAGAGACCCAGTTCTTC. It codes for CASSQVGRTGETQFF.

The gene calls are TRBV19 and TRBJ2-4; D is possibly TRBD1 (5 bases). Germline V gene lookup returns CDR1 LNHDA and CDR2 SQIVND (reference sequence). Trimming cost V 3 bases and J 3 bases, with 9 bases left between them. The length of the CDR3 is 14 residues. The CDR3 spells CASSIGQGKNIQYF. The CDR3, as DNA: TGTGCCAGTAGTATTGGTCAGGGCAAAAACATTCAGTACTTC.

This CDR3 reads CASSLTPTGGDSPLHF. The CDR3 bases are TGTGCCAGCAGCCTGACACCGACAGGGGGAGATTCACCCCTCCACTTT. The chain carries TRBV7-3 and TRBJ1-6, with 9 bases that match TRBD1. The germline gives CDR1 SGHTA, CDR2 FQGTGA. The J segment lost 8 bases and the V segment lost 5 bases, leaving 10 bases of the junction unmatched. The CDR3 has 16 amino acids.